Each of the 18 T cell receptor beta chains below was sequenced from the same sample in a study of cytomegalovirus exposure and HLA in healthy donors. 13 Jbeta primers and 60 Vbeta primers were used for the PCR. Repertoires were generated with immunoSEQ multiplex PCR, while TCRdb's copy carries only in-frame clones and drops some. The table shows around 80,000 clones, with about 75% occurring only once. The specimen was PBMCs. The receptors stem from a female donor in good health and CMV-seronegative.

CDR3 amino acids: CASSEGLSYGYTF. The CDR3, as DNA: TGTGCCAGCAGCGAAGGACTATCCTATGGCTACACCTTC. This chain links TRBV7-9 with TRBJ1-2, with unresolved D. CDR1 is SEHNR and CDR2 is FQNEAQ in the germline V gene (reference sequence). Trimming cost V 5 bases and J 4 bases, with 11 bases left between them. This CDR3 is built from 13 residues.

The CDR3 coding sequence is TGTGCCAGCAGCTTATACTTAGAAGCTTTCTTT. Protein: CASSLYLEAFF. The chain has TRBV11-2 and TRBJ1-1; no reliable D call. This CDR3 has 11 residues. Germline CDR1 and CDR2: SGHAT and FQNNGV. V lost 2 bases to trimming and J lost 8 bases, with 6 bases between them.

This sequence joins TRBV10-3 and TRBJ2-3; D is perhaps TRBD2 (6 bases). The germline V gene encodes CDR1 ENHRY and CDR2 SYGVKD. The CDR3 has 15 residues. V dropped 10 bases and J dropped 0 bases, with 17 bases sitting between them. The CDR3: CATVEGESSTDTQYF. CDR3 nucleotides: TGTGCCACAGTGGAGGGAGAAAGTAGCACAGATACGCAGTATTTT.

The chain recombines TRBV29-1 with TRBJ1-4; 10 nucleotides align to TRBD1. This CDR3 has 14 amino acids. Germline V gene sequence: CDR1 SQVTM, CDR2 ANQGSEA. J gave up 7 bases and V 6 bases, and 8 bases lay outside the gene matches. The CDR3 coding sequence is TGCAGCGTGGTAGGCCGGGACAGGGGTGAAAAACTGTTTTTT. This sequence encodes CSVVGRDRGEKLFF.

The rearrangement joins TRBV18 to TRBJ2-7, with 9 bases fitting TRBD1. V lost 4 bases and J lost 6; bases outside the gene matches: 7. Looked up from germline, CDR1 is KGHSH and CDR2 is LQKENI. The CDR3 extends over 14 amino acids. As DNA, the CDR3 is TGTGCCAGCTCACAGGGACAGGGTTATGGCGAGCAGTACTTC. It encodes CASSQGQGYGEQYF. Variable domain in full (rest from reference TRBV18 and TRBJ2-7): NAGVMQNPRHLVRRRGQEARLRCSPMKGHSHVYWYRQLPEEGLKFMVYLQKENIIDESGMPKERFSAEFPKEGPSILRIQQVVRGDSAAYFCASSQGQGYGEQYFGPGTRLTVT.

V usage is TRBV11-1 and J usage is TRBJ1-1, with 7 bases matching TRBD1. This CDR3 spans 14 amino acids. J lost 10 bases, V lost 1 base, and 9 bases had no gene match. The V gene's germline CDR1 is SGHAT and CDR2 FQDESV (reference sequence). The CDR3 spells CASSLEGRTGGAFF. CDR3 nucleotides: TGTGCCAGCAGCTTAGAAGGTCGGACAGGAGGAGCTTTCTTT. Combining the CDR3 with reference TRBV11-1 and TRBJ1-1 gives the whole variable domain EAEVAQSPRYKITEKSQAVAFWCDPISGHATLYWYRQILGQGPELLVQFQDESVVDDSQLPKDRFSAERLKGVDSTLKIQPAELGDSAMYLCASSLEGRTGGAFFGQGTRLTVV.

The rearrangement uses TRBV11-3 and TRBJ2-2; D possibly corresponds to TRBD2 (5 bases). The V gene's germline CDR1 is SGHNT and CDR2 YENEEA. V gave up 5 bases and J gave up 6 bases, with 10 bases separating them. The CDR3 length is 13 residues. CDR3 amino acids: CASSAQAAGELFF. CDR3 nucleotides: TGTGCCAGCAGCGCCCAAGCGGCCGGGGAGCTGTTTTTT.

This chain connects TRBV6-1 to TRBJ2-7; 12 bases line up with TRBD1. After removal of 2 bases from V and 4 bases from J, the junction contained 3 bases not matched to a gene. From germline, CDR1 is MNHNS and CDR2 SASEGT. The CDR3 length is 15 residues. As DNA, the CDR3 is TGTGCCAGCAGTGAATGGGGACAGGGGGCTTACGAGCAGTACTTC. Amino acids: CASSEWGQGAYEQYF.

The rearrangement links TRBV19 to TRBJ1-5; D is unclear. The length of the CDR3 is 17 residues. Germline V lookup: CDR1 LNHDA, CDR2 SQIVND (reference sequence). With 1 base removed from V and 6 bases from J, the gap between germline ends came to 19 bases. This CDR3 is CASSIGAFRKAFQPQHF. Here the CDR3 DNA reads TGTGCCAGTAGTATAGGGGCGTTTAGGAAGGCTTTTCAGCCCCAGCATTTT.

The chain joins TRBV25-1 to TRBJ2-2, with 7 bases identical to TRBD2. Per the germline V gene, CDR1 is MGHDK and CDR2 is SYGVNS. This CDR3 spans 15 amino acids. V gave up 3 bases and J gave up 1 base; unmatched junction bases: 2. The DNA for the CDR3 is TGTGCCAGCAGTGACCCGGGGGGGAACACCGGGGAGCTGTTTTTT. Translation: CASSDPGGNTGELFF.

Comments on this clone: A read error may account for a junction end that differs from germline. This chain links TRBV7-7 with TRBJ1-2; possibly TRBD1 for D (6 bases). CDR1 and CDR2 (germline): SSHAT, FNYEAQ (reference sequence). This CDR3 region has 15 residues. The CDR3 here is CASNIRQVRNYGYTF. CDR3 DNA sequence: TGTGCTAGCAACATTCGACAGGTGCGCAACTATGGCTACACCTTC.

V is TRBV4-2 and J is TRBJ2-1, with 7 positions matching TRBD2. Germline-derived CDR1 and CDR2 are LGHNA and YNFKEQ. V lost 0 bases, J lost 4 bases, and 3 bases stayed unmatched. The length of the CDR3 is 15 residues. CDR3 in amino acids: CASSQESGTYNEQFF. The CDR3 nucleotides are TGTGCCAGCAGCCAAGAGAGCGGGACGTACAATGAGCAGTTCTTC.

The chain carries TRBV5-1 and TRBJ1-1, with D possibly being TRBD1 (5 bases). CDR1 SGHRS and CDR2 YFSETQ come from the germline V gene. The CDR3 is 15 residues long. V was trimmed by 0 bases and J by 0 bases, leaving 9 bases between them. CDR3 sequence reads: CASSLEATVNTEAFF. In nucleotides, the CDR3 is TGCGCCAGCAGCTTGGAGGCGACAGTGAACACTGAAGCTTTCTTT. Full variable domain (outside the CDR3, taken from reference TRBV5-1 and TRBJ1-1): KAGVTQTPRYLIKTRGQQVTLSCSPISGHRSVSWYQQTPGQGLQFLFEYFSETQRNKGNFPGRFSGRQFSNSRSEMNVSTLELGDSALYLCASSLEATVNTEAFFGQGTRLTVV.

The V and J genes are TRBV30 and TRBJ1-1; D is possibly TRBD1 (5 bases). The CDR3 extends over 10 amino acids. Trimming cost V 5 bases and J 12 bases, with 13 bases left between them. Germline CDR1 reads GTSNPN; CDR2 reads SVGIG (reference sequence). The CDR3: CAWGALRTFF. The DNA of the CDR3 is TGTGCCTGGGGGGCCCTGAGAACTTTCTTT. Full variable domain (rest looked up from reference TRBV30 and TRBJ1-1): SQTIHQWPATLVQPVGSPLSLECTVEGTSNPNLYWYRQAAGRGLQLLFYSVGIGQISSEVPQNLSASRPQDRQFILSSKKLLLSDSGFYLCAWGALRTFFGQGTRLTVV.

This clone showed up just a few times. The chain links TRBV30 to TRBJ1-5; no firm D call. This CDR3 has 11 residues. With 2 bases removed from V and 6 bases from J, the gap between germline ends came to 5 bases. Germline CDR1 and CDR2: GTSNPN and SVGIG (reference sequence). The CDR3 protein is CAWSSGQPQHF. DNA of the CDR3: TGTGCCTGGAGTTCGGGTCAGCCCCAGCATTTT.

The chain combines TRBV7-3 with TRBJ2-2, with D possibly being TRBD2 (6 bases). V was trimmed by 4 bases and J by 5 bases, leaving 14 bases between them. This CDR3 region has 15 residues. CDR1 and CDR2 from the germline V gene are SGHTA and FQGTGA. The DNA for the CDR3 is TGTGCCAGCAGCTCTCCGGGACGGGGGACCGGGGAGCTGTTTTTT. Translated: CASSSPGRGTGELFF.

This clone turned up a few times. The genes are TRBV10-3 and TRBJ1-3, with 8 nucleotides matching TRBD1. J lost 4 bases, V lost 0 bases, and 2 bases had no gene match. Germline CDR1 reads ENHRY; CDR2 reads SYGVKD. The CDR3 has 15 residues. For the CDR3, the DNA is TGTGCCATCAGTGAGTCAAGGACAGGGGGAAACACCATATATTTT. It translates to CAISESRTGGNTIYF.

This clone was counted between two and nine times. The CDR3 loop is CASSPRLYEQYF. The CDR3 DNA sequence: TGTGCCAGCAGTCCGCGACTTTACGAGCAGTACTTC. The chain links TRBV6-5 to TRBJ2-7; no definite D call. V was pared by 5 bases and J by 4 bases, with 9 bases between. The CDR3 extends over 12 amino acids. CDR1 is MNHEY and CDR2 is SVGAGI in the germline V gene.